This entry describes one T cell receptor beta chain. What antigen it recognizes has not been identified. No much larger clone exists at a distance of one base, and base qualities are not known. Using immunoSEQ, frozen genomic DNA was subjected to high-throughput TCRbeta CDR3 sequencing, a process that included PCR amplification, mapping, bias correction and internal controls. The study's own analysis went as follows. Productive rearrangements were retained, and unique TCRbeta sequences were defined by the CDR3 nucleotide sequence together with the V and J gene. For classification of a sequence as donor-reactive, at least 5-fold expansion in CFSE-low cells relative to unstimulated pre-transplant cells and a frequency of at least 0.01% were required. Per-subject minimum frequency thresholds, based on the lowest-template unstimulated sample, ensured at least 90% detection power. Jensen-Shannon divergence between the top 1000 TCRbeta sequences post- versus pre-transplant served as the measure of repertoire turnover. Changes in detection of donor-reactive sequences were tested with two-sided Fisher's exact tests. Not all clones reach the TCRdb copy of this immuneACCESS table, which keeps in-frame sequences only. Checked studies attribute under half of the gap to unresolved V genes and leave the rest unexplained. V and J calls and clone size are those listed in that table; D and trimming were worked out from the DNA. Across this sample there are more than 75,000 clones, with roughly 85% seen only once. The top ten clonotypes cover roughly 0.44% of the sample.

Unstimulated PBMCs, after thawing, were stained for CD3, CD4 and CD8 and then FACS-sorted into CD3+CD4+ and CD3+CD8+ populations. Each of the 8 studied subjects was randomized to immunosuppression withdrawal. The Qiagen DNeasy Blood and Tissue Kit was used for isolation of genomic DNA. The data stem from a study of T cell clones after liver transplantation (dated by TCRdb to the late 2010s). At the level of the whole study: Samples were obtained from ITN030ST, a randomized trial in which withdrawal of immunosuppression was attempted within 2 years of liver transplantation. After a pre-transplant mixed lymphocyte reaction, TCRbeta sequencing was used to pinpoint donor-reactive T cell clones, which were subsequently tracked in post-transplant blood. As an antigen-independent comparator for donor-reactive sequences, third party-reactive TCRbeta sequences were also identified from pre-transplant MLRs. Three of the eight recipients were HCV-positive; the others were transplanted for non-autoimmune, non-viral indications. Subjects received no induction therapy and standard immunosuppression until randomization at 12-24 months post-transplant. To count as tolerant, a recipient had to stay completely off immunosuppression for at least one year without liver enzymes climbing beyond twice the upper limit of normal. Blood samples were collected pre-transplant, pre-randomization before withdrawal, and post-randomization after either complete withdrawal or failed withdrawal. Of the 8 liver transplant recipients making up the studied cohort, 3 were classified as tolerant and 5 as non-tolerant. Results and caveats for the whole study, not just this receptor: Donor-reactive sequences decreased more than third party-reactive sequences, which suggests partial antigen-specific deletion that was not related to withdrawal success. Conclusions were preliminary, limited by small, heterogeneous patient numbers and non-standardized post-transplant time points. In two subjects, low numbers of available donor cells limited the measurable donor-reactive repertoire. Once repertoire turnover was taken into account, donor-reactive detection showed a significant reduction for CD4 in 7 of 8 subjects and for CD8 in 8 of 8. A significant post-transplant decrease in circulating donor-reactive CD4 TCRbeta sequences was observed in 5 of 8 subjects, irrespective of tolerance or HCV status. Without allograft tissue specimens, donor-reactive T cells may have migrated into the graft rather than being deleted.

The CDR3 contains 17 residues, cysteine and phenylalanine counted. Kept here is only the CDR3 DNA, which spans 51 bases and is read in frame from base 1. The germline V gene provides CDR1 MDHEN and CDR2 SYDVKM. The junction carries 20 bases between V and J, which are trimmed by 7 bases and 1 base respectively. The source is a human patient who received a liver transplant. Once a transplant has taken place, some T cells may be donor derived. The rearrangement joined TRBV28 to TRBJ1-3, with an unclear D gene assignment. This specimen was CD4+ T cells from blood, taken around 45 months after liver transplant. The DNA sequence follows: TGTGCCAGCAACTCTGCTGCCAGTGATGCGTCTGGAAACACCATATATTTT. This codes for CASNSAASDASGNTIYF.